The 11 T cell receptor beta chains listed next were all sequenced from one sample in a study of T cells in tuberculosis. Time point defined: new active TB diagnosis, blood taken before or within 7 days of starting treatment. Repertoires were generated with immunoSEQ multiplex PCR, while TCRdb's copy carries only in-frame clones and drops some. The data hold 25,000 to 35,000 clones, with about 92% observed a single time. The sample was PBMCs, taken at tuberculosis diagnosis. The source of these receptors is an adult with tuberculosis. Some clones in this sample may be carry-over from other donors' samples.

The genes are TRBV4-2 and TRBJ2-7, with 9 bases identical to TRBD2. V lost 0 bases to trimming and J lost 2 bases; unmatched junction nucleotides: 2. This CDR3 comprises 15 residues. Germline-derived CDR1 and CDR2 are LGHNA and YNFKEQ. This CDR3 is CASSQDAGGTYEQYF. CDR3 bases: TGTGCCAGCAGCCAAGACGCGGGGGGGACCTACGAGCAGTACTTC.

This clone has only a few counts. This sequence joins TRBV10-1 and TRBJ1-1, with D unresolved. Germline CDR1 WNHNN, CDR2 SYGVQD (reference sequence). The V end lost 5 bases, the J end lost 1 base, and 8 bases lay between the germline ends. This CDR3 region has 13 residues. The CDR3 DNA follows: TGCGCCAGCAGTTCGGAGAAGAACACTGAAGCTTTCTTT. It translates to CASSSEKNTEAFF.

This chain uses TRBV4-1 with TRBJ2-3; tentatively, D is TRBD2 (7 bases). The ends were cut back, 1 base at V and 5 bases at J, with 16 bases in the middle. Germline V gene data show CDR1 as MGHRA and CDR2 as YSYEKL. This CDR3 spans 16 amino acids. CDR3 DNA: TGCGCCAGCAGCCAAGTAGTAGGGGGGGGGAGAGATACGCAGTATTTT. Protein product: CASSQVVGGGRDTQYF.

The CDR3 spells CASTGLAEETQYF. The CDR3 bases are TGTGCCAGCACCGGACTAGCGGAAGAGACCCAGTACTTC. This rearrangement joins TRBV7-2 to TRBJ2-5; 10 bases are a match to TRBD2. V was pared by 7 bases and J by 3 bases, with 2 bases of the junction left unmatched. Per germline, CDR1 SGHTA and CDR2 FQGNSA. The CDR3 is made up of 13 amino acids.

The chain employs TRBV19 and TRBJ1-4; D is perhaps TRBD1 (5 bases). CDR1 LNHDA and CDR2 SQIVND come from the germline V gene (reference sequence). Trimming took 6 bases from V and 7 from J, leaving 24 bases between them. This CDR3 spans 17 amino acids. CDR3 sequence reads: CASSTIKRGQGGEKLFF. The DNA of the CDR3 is TGTGCCAGTAGCACCATAAAAAGAGGGCAGGGAGGTGAAAAACTGTTTTTT.

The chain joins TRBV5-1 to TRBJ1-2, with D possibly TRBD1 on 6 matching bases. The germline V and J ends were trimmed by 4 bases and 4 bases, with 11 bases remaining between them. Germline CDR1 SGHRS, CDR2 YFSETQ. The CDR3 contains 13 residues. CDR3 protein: CASSPDRTYGYTF. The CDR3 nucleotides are TGCGCCAGCAGCCCGGACAGAACCTATGGCTACACCTTC.

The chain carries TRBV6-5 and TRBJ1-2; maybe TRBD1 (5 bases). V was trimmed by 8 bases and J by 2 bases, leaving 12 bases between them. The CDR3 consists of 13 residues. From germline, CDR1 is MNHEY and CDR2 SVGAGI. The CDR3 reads CASRETGNYGYTF. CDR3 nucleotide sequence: TGTGCCAGCCGAGAAACAGGAAACTATGGCTACACCTTC.

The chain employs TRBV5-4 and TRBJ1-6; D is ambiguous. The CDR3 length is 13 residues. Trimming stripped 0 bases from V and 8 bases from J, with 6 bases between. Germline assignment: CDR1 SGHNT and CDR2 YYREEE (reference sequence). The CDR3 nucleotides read TGTGCCAGCAGCTTGGGAGGTCATTCACCCCTCCACTTT. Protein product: CASSLGGHSPLHF.

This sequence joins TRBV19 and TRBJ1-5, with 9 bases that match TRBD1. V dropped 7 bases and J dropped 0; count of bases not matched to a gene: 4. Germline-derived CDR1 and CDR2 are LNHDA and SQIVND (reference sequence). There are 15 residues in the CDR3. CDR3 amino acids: CASKTGGSSNQPQHF. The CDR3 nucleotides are TGTGCCAGTAAAACAGGGGGCTCTAGCAATCAGCCCCAGCATTTT.

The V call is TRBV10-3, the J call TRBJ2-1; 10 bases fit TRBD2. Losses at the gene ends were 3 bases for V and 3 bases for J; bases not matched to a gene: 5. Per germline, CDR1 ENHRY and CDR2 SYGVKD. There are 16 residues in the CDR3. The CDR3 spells CAISERTSGLYNEQFF. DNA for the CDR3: TGTGCCATCAGTGAAAGGACTAGCGGCCTCTACAATGAGCAGTTCTTC.

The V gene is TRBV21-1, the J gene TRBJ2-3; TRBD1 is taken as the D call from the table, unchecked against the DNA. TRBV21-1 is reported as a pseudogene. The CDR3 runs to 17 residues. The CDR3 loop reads CASSKERKGTHTDTQYF. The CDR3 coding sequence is TGTGCCAGCAGCAAAGAGCGGAAAGGGACACACACAGATACGCAGTATTTT.